The rows below give T cell receptor beta chains drawn from one sample of a study of blood T cell repertoires in COVID-19. Assay: immunoSEQ multiplex PCR; the TCRdb copy retains only in-frame clones and omits some. The sample carries approximately 230,000 clones, 70% to 90% recorded once. Source material: peripheral blood. The receptors were gathered from a man at least 80 years old with acute or convalescent COVID-19. Both conserved end residues are trimmed from each CDR3.

v_gene	j_gene	CDR3aa
TRBV6-5	TRBJ2-7	ASSYRASGRHEQY
TRBV19	TRBJ1-5	ASSTDRDQPQH
TRBV19	TRBJ2-1	ASSVGLSEQF
TRBV9	TRBJ2-1	ASSQGLAGRSYNEQF
TRBV2	TRBJ1-4	ASSEALMAGGEKLF
TRBV9	TRBJ2-3	ASSVADSTTDTQY
TRBV7-8	TRBJ1-2	ASSSNPQGENYGYT
TRBV2	TRBJ1-2	ASSRTGDYGYT
TRBV10-3	TRBJ1-1	AISESKGADEAF
TRBV5-1	TRBJ2-7	ASSPRNGQPYEQY
TRBV4-2	TRBJ1-6	ASSQETGLNSPLH
TRBV5-1	TRBJ2-3	ASSSGRGTGDLLGTDTQY
TRBV5-1	TRBJ2-1	ASSKDTGQIYNEQF
TRBV28	TRBJ2-4	ASSLAEKNIQY
TRBV7-3	TRBJ1-6	ASSLSGTGDSPLH
TRBV2	TRBJ1-4	ASSEYFREKLF
TRBV7-9	TRBJ2-7	ASSFSGGRTYEQY
TRBV23-1	TRBJ1-1	ASRGDENRDKKRLMNTEAF
TRBV3-1/TRBV3-2	TRBJ1-3	ASSPTVAGNTIY
TRBV7-9	TRBJ1-3	ASSTQGSGNTIY
TRBV3-1/TRBV3-2	TRBJ2-1	ASSQGTTDNEQF
TRBV5-1	TRBJ1-2	ASSLLQGEGGYT
TRBV10-3	TRBJ2-7	AISPAPGQGAPPYEQY
TRBV11-2	TRBJ2-3	ASSFGGTDTQY
TRBV6-2/TRBV6-3	TRBJ1-2	ASSQGFYGYT